A single sample gave rise to the 16 T cell receptor beta chains below, sequenced in a study of human T cells and chemical hapten exposure. Stated time point: patch test 2, 6 weeks after DPC sensitization. Treatment: therapeutic diphenylcyclopropenone sensitization with weekly scalp DPC. TCRdb passed the RACE reads through MiXCR, listing each CDR3 protein once. This sample yields approximately 84,000 distinct CDR3 sequences, of which roughly 10% are seen a single time; around 1.4% belongs to the top ten. The sequencing here drew on whole blood, taken in connection with sensitization to the hapten diphenylcyclopropenone (DPC). The receptors were gathered from a man aged 18 to 35 with alopecia areata. Some clones in this sample may be carry-over from other donors' samples.

The gene calls are TRBV28 and TRBJ2-7; D is perhaps TRBD1 or TRBD2 (5 bases each). The CDR3 is 15 residues long. Germline V gene sequence: CDR1 MDHEN, CDR2 SYDVKM. Trimming took 4 bases from V and 4 from J, leaving 17 bases between them. This CDR3 is CASSYGAQSRYEQYF. The CDR3 DNA reads TGTGCCAGCAGTTACGGGGCGCAGTCGAGGTACGAGCAGTACTTC.

This clonotype was picked up many times. The chain is built from TRBV4-3 and TRBJ1-5; D is unresolved. The ends were cut back, 0 bases at V and 2 bases at J, with 14 bases in the middle. This CDR3 has 17 amino acids. Germline V gene sequence: CDR1 LGHNA, CDR2 YSLEER. The CDR3 spells CASSQDWRVRGNQPQHF. In nucleotides, the CDR3 is TGCGCCAGCAGCCAAGATTGGCGGGTGAGGGGCAATCAGCCCCAGCATTTT.

This clonotype was seen more than once but under ten times. The chain recombines TRBV11-2 with TRBJ1-1, with D possibly TRBD1 on 6 matching bases. Per the germline V gene, CDR1 is SGHAT and CDR2 is FQNNGV. The CDR3 has 17 residues. Trimming removed 0 bases at V and 0 bases at J, with 14 bases between. The CDR3 DNA sequence: TGTGCCAGCAGCTTAGATGGGGGGCGCCATATGAACACTGAAGCTTTCTTT. This encodes CASSLDGGRHMNTEAFF.

On this clonotype: This clone may be a read error of a much larger clone one base away. The V and J genes are TRBV6-5 and TRBJ1-2, with D possibly matching TRBD1 (5 bases). This CDR3 is 14 amino acids long. Germline CDR1 MNHEY, CDR2 SVGAGI. CDR3 nucleotides: TGTGCCAGCAGTTGGGGGAACGGTGGCTATGACTACACCTTC. Translation: CASSWGNGGYDYTF.

This clonotype showed up just a few times. V and J are TRBV21-1 and TRBJ2-6; TRBD1, the table's D call, was not compared with the DNA. TRBV21-1 is designated a pseudogene. The CDR3 runs to 21 residues. CDR3 DNA: TGTGCCAGCAGCAAAGCGCGGATGTTTACAGGTCCTAGCTCTGGGGCCAACGTCCTGACTTTC. This sequence encodes CASSKARMFTGPSSGANVLTF.

This clonotype was counted only a few times. The V and J genes are TRBV28 and TRBJ2-3, with 9 nucleotides matching TRBD2. V lost 7 bases and J lost 8; bases outside the gene matches: 10. This CDR3 contains 14 residues. CDR1 is MDHEN and CDR2 is SYDVKM in the germline V gene. The CDR3 nucleotides are TGTGCCAGCAATAGCGGGGGAACCATATCTACGCAGTATTTT. Residues: CASNSGGTISTQYF.

Many counts were recorded for this clonotype. This chain joins TRBV2 and TRBJ2-2, with TRBD2 matching over 11 bases. Germline CDR1 SNHLY, CDR2 FYNNEI. Germline trimming cut 9 bases from V and 0 bases from J; bases unmatched to any gene: 6. The CDR3 totals 16 residues. The CDR3 coding sequence is TGTGCCAGTCGCAGACTAGCGGGGACGAACACCGGGGAGCTGTTTTTT. The encoded protein is CASRRLAGTNTGELFF.

Many counts were recorded for this clonotype. J is TRBJ2-6 and V is TRBV11-1; the match to TRBD2 covers 10 bases. The CDR3 totals 17 residues. V lost 1 base and J lost 0; bases outside the gene matches: 0. Germline V gives CDR1 SGHAT, CDR2 FQDESV (reference sequence). The CDR3 DNA follows: TGTGCCAGCAGCTTAGGGACTAGCGGCTCTGGGGCCAACGTCCTGACTTTC. It specifies CASSLGTSGSGANVLTF.

This clonotype was seen once. The chain recombines TRBV2 with TRBJ1-2; D gene uncertain. CDR3 size: 12 residues. Germline-derived CDR1 and CDR2 are SNHLY and FYNNEI. V lost 5 bases to trimming and J lost 2 bases, with 6 bases between them. The CDR3 sequence is CASSTENYGYTF. The CDR3 DNA is TGTGCCAGCAGTACAGAGAACTATGGCTACACCTTC.

This clonotype came up a few times. CDR3 loop: CASSLAHDGYTF. CDR3 nucleotide sequence: TGTGCCAGCAGCTTAGCACACGATGGCTACACCTTC. The chain recombines TRBV11-2 with TRBJ1-2; D call uncertain. Germline V gene data show CDR1 as SGHAT and CDR2 as FQNNGV. Trimming shortened V by 1 base and J by 6 bases, and 6 bases separated the two germline ends. The CDR3 has 12 residues. Full variable domain (rest looked up from reference TRBV11-2 and TRBJ1-2): EAGVAQSPRYKIIEKRQSVAFWCNPISGHATLYWYQQILGQGPKLLIQFQNNGVVDDSQLPKDRFSAERLKGVDSTLKIQPAKLEDSAVYLCASSLAHDGYTFGSGTRLTVV.

This sequence joins TRBV11-2 and TRBJ1-4, with D possibly being TRBD1 (6 bases). With 4 bases removed from V and 11 bases from J, the gap between germline ends came to 11 bases. The germline gives CDR1 SGHAT, CDR2 FQNNGV. CDR3 length: 12 residues. CDR3 loop: CASSSLTGKLFF. CDR3 sequence (DNA): TGTGCCAGCAGCTCCCTAACAGGGAAACTGTTTTTT.

This chain connects TRBV5-8 to TRBJ2-3; D may correspond to TRBD1 or TRBD2 (5 bases each). This CDR3 spans 16 amino acids. V lost 2 bases, J lost 0 bases, and 13 bases lay in between. Germline CDR1 SGHTS, CDR2 YDEGEE. CDR3 nucleotide sequence: TGTGCCAGCAGCTTAGGGACGACCAAAAGCACAGATACGCAGTATTTT. As protein: CASSLGTTKSTDTQYF.

This chain uses TRBV29-1 with TRBJ2-6; 7 bases line up with TRBD1. Looked up from germline, CDR1 is SQVTM and CDR2 is ANQGSEA. The CDR3 extends over 15 amino acids. The junction had 5 bases not matched to a gene; V was cut back by 6 bases and J by 0 bases. In DNA, the CDR3 is TGCAGCGTAGATGACAGGGACTCTGGGGCCAACGTCCTGACTTTC. Amino acid sequence: CSVDDRDSGANVLTF.

This clonotype was counted many times. This sequence joins TRBV5-4 and TRBJ2-2; D unresolved. The CDR3 totals 14 residues. The ends were cut back, 7 bases at V and 9 bases at J, with 19 bases in the middle. Germline-derived CDR1 and CDR2 are SGHNT and YYREEE (reference sequence). CDR3 in DNA: TGTGCCAGCGCCAGGCAGGCGGCGGACCGGGAGCTGTTTTTT. Encoded protein: CASARQAADRELFF. Full variable domain (remainder filled in from reference TRBV5-4 and TRBJ2-2): ETGVTQSPTHLIKTRGQQVTLRCSSQSGHNTVSWYQQALGQGPQFIFQYYREEENGRGNFPPRFSGLQFPNYSSELNVNALELDDSALYLCASARQAADRELFFGEGSRLTVL.

A few counts support this clonotype. The V call is TRBV6-5, the J call TRBJ2-7; D is uncertain. V shed 4 bases and J shed 2 bases, with 9 bases lying between them. This CDR3 is built from 13 residues. Looked up from germline, CDR1 is MNHEY and CDR2 is SVGAGI. The CDR3 loop is CASSFGSTYEQYF. The DNA of the CDR3 is TGTGCCAGCAGTTTCGGGTCCACCTACGAGCAGTACTTC.

This clonotype was counted at least ten times. This rearrangement joins TRBV12-3 or TRBV12-4 to TRBJ2-7; weak D call: TRBD1 (5 bases). The V and J ends lost 4 bases and 1 base respectively, with 8 bases between them. This CDR3 comprises 13 residues. CDR3 loop: CASSYQGSYEQYF. CDR3 coding DNA: TGTGCCAGCAGTTATCAGGGATCCTACGAGCAGTACTTC.